This TCR beta chain was sequenced in a study of T cell responses to AZD1222 COVID-19 vaccine. Study conclusions and caveats: Dominant CD4 TCR responses targeted spike regions 160-218 and 743-854. Samples come after the peak T cell response, not at day 14.

The trim removed 0 bases at V and 8 bases at J, leaving 5 bases unmatched. Germline CDR1 reads SGHNT; CDR2 reads YYREEE (reference sequence). The CDR3 spans 14 residues. Comments on this clone: Its antigen is unidentified.

TCRdb keeps only in-frame clones here, not all; method: immunoSEQ multiplex PCR. The sample carries 100,000 to 110,000 clones, about 87% recorded once. V and J are TRBV5-4 and TRBJ1-2; 9 nucleotides align to TRBD1. The origin of this receptor is an adult in good health. Here the sequenced sample was peripheral blood, taken on day 0 of MenACWY control vaccination. CDR3 in amino acids: CASSLDRGLGGYTF. The CDR3 nucleotides read TGTGCCAGCAGCTTGGACAGGGGGCTCGGGGGCTACACCTTC.